This TCR beta chain was sequenced for a study of cytomegalovirus exposure and HLA in healthy donors. General study findings and limits: TCR beta chains numbering more than 150 were designated cytomegalovirus-associated. In presence/absence analyses, roughly uniform sequencing depth across donors was assumed.

Germline V lookup: CDR1 GTSNPN, CDR2 SVGIG (reference sequence). The CDR3 is 14 amino acids. V lost 2 bases, J lost 10 bases, and 15 bases lay in between. This clone was detected once. Antigen: not known. PCR primers comprised 60 Vbeta and 13 Jbeta primers. Assay: immunoSEQ multiplex PCR; the TCRdb copy retains only in-frame clones and omits some. This table has some 130,000 clones, 81% appearing once. Sequencing used PBMCs. This TCR was recovered from a man between 18 and 29 years old in good health and CMV-seronegative. The chain carries TRBV30 and TRBJ1-6; D perhaps matches TRBD1 (5 bases). This CDR3 reads CAWSRGVGRSPLHF. The DNA for the CDR3 is TGTGCCTGGAGTCGGGGGGTAGGAAGGTCACCCCTCCACTTT.